Below, 20 T cell receptor beta chains from the same sample are listed, as sequenced in a study of blood T cell repertoires in COVID-19. Method: immunoSEQ multiplex PCR; TCRdb's copy keeps in-frame clones and lacks some. The sample consists of some 90,000 clones, 55% to 80% of them appearing once. The sequenced material came from peripheral blood. The origin of the receptors is a woman aged 60-75 years in a cohort sampled during active or convalescent COVID-19.

The chain links TRBV18 to TRBJ2-5; 7 nucleotides agree with TRBD1. The CDR3 is 16 residues long. Germline V gene sequence: CDR1 KGHSH, CDR2 LQKENI. J was trimmed by 3 bases and V by 3 bases; bases with no gene match: 10. The CDR3 region has the DNA TGTGCCAGCTCACCCAACACAGGGGCCCAAGAAGAGACCCAGTACTTC. Protein product: CASSPNTGAQEETQYF.

This clone was detected only once. V is TRBV29-1 and J is TRBJ2-3; 8 bases match TRBD1. Trimming took 5 bases from V and 1 from J; bases not matched to a gene: 5. Germline loops: CDR1 SQVTM, CDR2 ANQGSEA. CDR3 length equals 14 residues. Here the CDR3 reads CSVTDRGRTDTQYF. The CDR3, as DNA: TGCAGCGTTACAGACAGGGGACGCACAGATACGCAGTATTTT.

This clone came up a few times. The chain has TRBV4-3 and TRBJ2-5; TRBD2 aligns across 10 bases. CDR1 LGHNA and CDR2 YSLEER come from the germline V gene. The CDR3 totals 18 residues. V trimming: 2 bases; J trimming: 4 bases; junction bases outside the gene matches: 13. CDR3 amino acids: CASSQLRGAGGPVETQYF. For the CDR3, the DNA is TGCGCCAGCAGCCAACTCCGGGGAGCGGGGGGGCCCGTAGAGACCCAGTACTTC.

The V gene is TRBV11-2, the J gene TRBJ1-2, with D possibly matching TRBD1 (5 bases). V was clipped by 6 bases and J by 2 bases, with 16 bases between them. There are 15 residues in the CDR3. CDR1 SGHAT and CDR2 FQNNGV come from the germline V gene. CDR3: CASSLEGLRNYGYTF. As DNA, the CDR3 is TGTGCCAGCAGTTTGGAGGGGCTCCGAAACTATGGCTACACCTTC.

J is TRBJ2-1 and V is TRBV9, with a tentative D call TRBD2 (6 bases). Germline V gene sequence: CDR1 SGDLS, CDR2 YYNGEE. The CDR3 loop spans 15 amino acids. Trimming cost V 5 bases and J 5 bases, with 17 bases left between them. CDR3 sequence (DNA): TGTGCCAGCAGTCCCCTTCGGGGGAGGAACAATGAGCAGTTCTTC. Translation gives CASSPLRGRNNEQFF.

In its sample, this clone was seen once. Its ends do not fully match the called genes, so a read error is possible. Additional DNA sequences in this sample encode the identical CDR3. The CDR3 sequence: CASSQNRVSDIATNEKLFF. DNA of the CDR3: TGCGCCAGCAGCCAGAACAGGGTTAGCGATATTGCAACTAACGAAAAACTGTTTTTT. This chain connects TRBV4-3 to TRBJ1-4; D might be TRBD1 (6 bases). The CDR3 has 19 residues. Germline V gives CDR1 LGHNA, CDR2 YSLEER.

The table lists this clone with many counts. V and J are TRBV9 and TRBJ2-1, with 12 bases fitting TRBD2. The CDR3 consists of 16 residues. The ends lost 3 bases at V and 6 bases at J; junction bases unmatched: 7. CDR1 and CDR2 from the germline V gene are SGDLS and YYNGEE. The CDR3, as DNA: TGTGCCAGCAGCGGACCTAGCGGGGGGGCCCTCAATGAGCAGTTCTTC. It is translated as CASSGPSGGALNEQFF.

The chain has TRBV11-3 and TRBJ1-5; no firm D call. CDR1 SGHNT and CDR2 YENEEA come from the germline V gene. This CDR3 contains 14 residues. Trimming pared 1 base from V and 3 bases from J, leaving 7 bases between. DNA for the CDR3: TGTGCCAGCAGCTTAGGGCCGAACAATCAGCCCCAGCATTTT. Its protein is CASSLGPNNQPQHF.

This sequence joins TRBV7-3 and TRBJ1-6, with TRBD1 matching 8 bases. Germline trimming cut 5 bases from V and 6 bases from J; bases unmatched to any gene: 3. Germline lookup yields CDR1 SGHTA and CDR2 FQGTGA. This CDR3 spans 14 amino acids. CDR3 in DNA: TGTGCCAGCAGCAGCACAGGGGGTAATTCACCCCTCCACTTT. It encodes CASSSTGGNSPLHF.

This clone was observed once. The chain combines TRBV29-1 with TRBJ2-1; 8 nucleotides line up with TRBD1. The CDR3 runs to 14 residues. Germline V gives CDR1 SQVTM, CDR2 ANQGSEA. V was pared by 4 bases and J by 5 bases, with 7 bases of the junction left unmatched. CDR3 DNA sequence: TGCAGCGTTGGACCGGGACAGGCGAACAATGAGCAGTTCTTC. Translated, it gives CSVGPGQANNEQFF.

This chain joins TRBV3-1 (or the pseudogene TRBV3-2) and TRBJ2-4; 7 nucleotides line up with TRBD1. Germline loops: CDR1 LGHDT, CDR2 YNNKEL (reference sequence). This CDR3 has 13 residues. V trimming: 4 bases; J trimming: 4 bases; junction bases outside the gene matches: 1. CDR3 residues: CASSLGQKNIQYF. CDR3 coding DNA: TGTGCCAGCAGCCTGGGACAGAAAAACATTCAGTACTTC.

This clone came up a few times. The genes are TRBV9 and TRBJ1-1; maybe TRBD1 (5 bases). Germline CDR1 reads SGDLS; CDR2 reads YYNGEE. Deletions cut 1 base from V and 5 bases from J, with 21 bases between. The CDR3 spans 17 residues. CDR3 region: CASSVTPRGAGETEAFF. DNA of the CDR3: TGTGCCAGCAGCGTAACCCCCCGGGGCGCGGGAGAAACTGAAGCTTTCTTT.

The V and J genes are TRBV2 and TRBJ1-6, with 7 bases fitting TRBD1. The CDR3 has 16 amino acids. The V segment lost 7 bases and the J segment 4 bases; nucleotides outside the gene matches: 10. Per germline, CDR1 SNHLY and CDR2 FYNNEI. The DNA of the CDR3 is TGTGCCAGCAAGGGGGCGGCAGGGGGATATAATTCACCCCTCCACTTT. Amino acid sequence: CASKGAAGGYNSPLHF. Complete variable domain (other parts from reference TRBV2 and TRBJ1-6): EPEVTQTPSHQVTQMGQEVILRCVPISNHLYFYWYRQILGQKVEFLVSFYNNEISEKSEIFDDQFSVERPDGSNFTLKIRSTKLEDSAMYFCASKGAAGGYNSPLHFGNGTRLTVT.

The V gene is TRBV5-6, the J gene TRBJ1-2; no definite D call. This CDR3 comprises 15 residues. Trimming removed 4 bases from V and 4 bases from J, with 17 bases in between. From germline, CDR1 is SGHDT and CDR2 YYEEEE. Here the CDR3 reads CASSPDMPQIYGYTF. The CDR3 DNA sequence: TGTGCCAGCAGCCCTGATATGCCACAGATCTATGGCTACACCTTC.

The chain recombines TRBV18 with TRBJ2-2, with 11 bases lining up with TRBD1. V shed 4 bases and J 2 bases; nucleotides not matched to a gene: 6. Per germline, CDR1 KGHSH and CDR2 LQKENI. CDR3 length equals 17 residues. DNA for the CDR3: TGTGCCAGCTCACGAAGGACAGGGGGCGATAACACCGGGGAGCTGTTTTTT. It yields the protein CASSRRTGGDNTGELFF.

The V call is TRBV5-1, the J call TRBJ2-5, with TRBD1 matching 12 bases. The CDR3 totals 14 residues. V was pared by 4 bases and J by 4 bases, with 2 bases of the junction left unmatched. Germline values: CDR1 SGHRS, CDR2 YFSETQ. DNA for the CDR3: TGCGCCAGCAGCCGGGACAGGGGGCGAGAGACCCAGTACTTC. This sequence encodes CASSRDRGRETQYF.

In its sample, this clone was seen a few times. The J gene is TRBJ1-5, the V gene TRBV4-1; D possibly corresponds to TRBD1 (5 bases). Trimming stripped 5 bases from V and 1 base from J, with 18 bases between. CDR1 and CDR2 (germline): MGHRA, YSYEKL. The CDR3 runs 17 residues. CDR3 loop: CASSVGGNLRSNQPQHF. DNA for the CDR3: TGCGCCAGCAGCGTGGGGGGAAATTTGCGGAGCAATCAGCCCCAGCATTTT.

This clone was counted once. The chain has TRBV6-2 or TRBV6-3 and TRBJ2-5, with D perhaps TRBD2 (6 bases). The V gene's germline CDR1 is MNHEY and CDR2 SVGEGT. This CDR3 is 15 amino acids long. Trimming cost V 2 bases and J 2 bases, with 12 bases left between them. The CDR3 reads CASSYEAGGQETQYF. The DNA for the CDR3 is TGTGCCAGCAGTTACGAAGCGGGTGGTCAAGAGACCCAGTACTTC.

This clone was seen ten or more times. V and J are TRBV7-3 and TRBJ1-5; 9 bases line up with TRBD1. In germline, CDR1 is SGHTA, CDR2 FQGTGA. The V segment lost 1 base and the J segment 0 bases; nucleotides outside the gene matches: 7. The length of the CDR3 is 18 residues. The CDR3, as DNA: TGTGCCAGCAGCTTAATAGAGACAGGGGGAAATAGCAATCAGCCCCAGCATTTT. As protein: CASSLIETGGNSNQPQHF.

This rearrangement joins TRBV5-6 to TRBJ2-6; D uncertain. This CDR3 is 15 amino acids long. V lost 7 bases to trimming and J lost 3 bases, with 14 bases between them. Germline V lookup: CDR1 SGHDT, CDR2 YYEEEE. In DNA form, the CDR3 reads TGTGCCAGCCTCCGCGCGGTTGTTGGGGCCAACGTCCTGACTTTC. It encodes CASLRAVVGANVLTF.